This TCR beta chain was captured by sequencing in a study of blood T cell repertoires in COVID-19 (dated by TCRdb to 2018 to 2021). Regarding the study in general: Collaborator samples came from the United States, Italy and Spain and covered acute and convalescent phases of COVID-19. Subjects who had been exposed to COVID-19, were actively infected with it, or had recovered from it provided the deeply sampled blood TCRbeta repertoires that made up the dataset. Samples came from the ongoing ImmuneRACE study (first 160 participants) plus 1,254 subjects from 6 global collaborators. The material from the prospective study consisted of cDNA or gDNA derived from T cells, B-cell-depleted T cells, or PBMCs. Nearly every sample came with metadata listing a de-identified subject ID, COVID-19 status, age in years and sex. Where available, HLA class I and class II types were taken from metadata supplied by the sample provider and were not determined by assay-based typing. The repertoires were released in a freely available public database intended as a resource for research on the immune response to SARS-CoV-2. General findings and caveats noted by the study authors: The quantity of clinical and demographic metadata differed by source and by participant and was supplied without curation.

The immunoSEQ Assay, a bias-controlled multiplex PCR, was used to amplify TCRbeta CDR3 regions from genomic DNA. The paper's processing steps were these. The number of nucleated cells in each sample was estimated from the amplification of reference gene primers within the assay. To quantify the absolute abundance of each unique TCRbeta CDR3 rearrangement, sequence reads were collapsed and filtered. For each sample, productive Simpson clonality was calculated as the square root of Simpson's diversity index over productive rearrangements. TCRdb mirrors the immuneACCESS table, restricted to in-frame sequences. Some clones are absent from its copies; in checked studies, under half trace to an unresolved V gene, and the reason for the others is unknown. V, J and clone size reflect that table, while D and trimming were determined from the DNA. Across this sample there are roughly 300,000 clones, with approximately 90% seen only once. The ten largest clones take up around 6.8% of the sample.

On this clone: There is no known antigen for this receptor. There are no base qualities to consult, and no much larger clone falls within one base.

At one collaborating source in Seattle, patients were enrolled during active infection and were followed longitudinally through the course of disease. Collaborating institutions collected whole blood in K2EDTA tubes following their own protocols. For TCRbeta analysis, collaborator samples were shipped as frozen whole blood, as isolated PBMCs, or as DNA extracted from either sample type. The CDR3 numbers 14 residues from cysteine through phenylalanine. Only the CDR3 part of the read is kept: 42 bases, read in frame from the first base. Cut back by 6 bases and 5 bases, the V and J ends lie 17 bases apart. CDR1 KGHSH and CDR2 LQKENI are derived from the germline V gene.

Sequencing used peripheral blood. The chain is encoded by TRBV18 joined to TRBJ2-7; D gene: possibly TRBD2, on 5 matching bases. This TCR was recovered from a woman under 40 with COVID-19, enrolled during active disease. The nucleotide sequence is TGTGCCAGCTCGCGAAACCCCGACGGGGACGAGCAGTACTTC. It translates as CASSRNPDGDEQYF.